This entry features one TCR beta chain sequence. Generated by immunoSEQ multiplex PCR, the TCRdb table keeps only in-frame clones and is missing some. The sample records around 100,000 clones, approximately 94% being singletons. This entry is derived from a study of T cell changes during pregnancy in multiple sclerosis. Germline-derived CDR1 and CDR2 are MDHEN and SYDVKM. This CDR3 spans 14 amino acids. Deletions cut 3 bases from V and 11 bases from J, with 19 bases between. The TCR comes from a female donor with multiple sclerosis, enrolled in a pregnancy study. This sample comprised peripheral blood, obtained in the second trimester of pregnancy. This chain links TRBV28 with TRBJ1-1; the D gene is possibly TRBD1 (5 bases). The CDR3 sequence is CASSLGSSGRRAFF. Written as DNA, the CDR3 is TGTGCCAGCAGTTTGGGGTCCTCAGGGAGGCGGGCTTTCTTT.